The 27 T cell receptor beta chains given below trace back to one sample, sequenced in a study of regulatory T cells in long-lasting Graves disease. Documented time point: persistent/refractory GD, antithyroid drugs over 5 years with positive TRAb. RNA extracted from PBMCs served as the sequencing template. Library construction for TCR beta used iRepertoire HTBI primers and Arm-PCR of CDR3 regions. Each CDR3 protein gets one entry after TCRdb re-called the multiplex PCR reads with MiXCR. The repertoire holds about 430,000 distinct CDR3 sequences, 21% seen once, with 13% to 15% in the top ten. The sample was peripheral blood mononuclear cells (PBMCs), taken when the disease was refractory, from a patient treated with antithyroid drugs. Every receptor here comes from a female donor with Graves disease.

This clonotype showed up many times. The V and J genes are TRBV20-1 and TRBJ2-1; no clear D. Germline CDR1 DFQATT, CDR2 SNEGSKA (reference sequence). CDR3 size: 14 residues. The V gene lost 3 bases and the J gene lost 4 bases, with 13 bases spanning the gap. The CDR3 coding sequence is TGCAGTGCTAGGCGCCCCCAGGAATACAATGAGCAGTTCTTC. It encodes CSARRPQEYNEQFF.

The rearrangement joins TRBV20-1 to TRBJ2-2, with unresolved D. CDR1 and CDR2 from the germline V gene are DFQATT and SNEGSKA (reference sequence). Trimming removed 2 bases from V and 0 bases from J, with 4 bases in between. The CDR3 length is 13 residues. The CDR3 region is CSARIANTGELFF. The CDR3 bases are TGCAGTGCTAGAATAGCGAACACCGGGGAGCTGTTTTTT.

This clonotype was picked up many times. The rearrangement links TRBV27 to TRBJ1-4; D is possibly TRBD1 (5 bases). The V end lost 5 bases, the J end lost 0 bases, and 10 bases lay between the germline ends. Germline CDR1 is MNHEY and CDR2 is SMNVEV (reference sequence). The CDR3 length is 15 residues. The CDR3 DNA sequence: TGTGCCAGCAGTGTGACAGTCGCAACTAATGAAAAACTGTTTTTT. Encoded protein: CASSVTVATNEKLFF.

This clonotype was seen only a few times. The DNA of the CDR3 is TGTGCCAGCAGCTTAGAACTAGAGCACAATGAGCAGTTCTTC. Translating gives CASSLELEHNEQFF. The rearrangement uses TRBV7-6 and TRBJ2-1; weak D call: TRBD2 (5 bases). Deletions cut 1 base from V and 5 bases from J, with 9 bases between. This CDR3 is built from 14 residues. Germline CDR1 SGHVS, CDR2 FNYEAQ.

This clonotype was seen ten or more times. The rearrangement uses TRBV28 and TRBJ1-5, with 8 positions matching TRBD1. The V gene's germline CDR1 is MDHEN and CDR2 SYDVKM. V shed 3 bases and J 3 bases; nucleotides not matched to a gene: 10. The CDR3 runs to 17 residues. This CDR3 reads CASSFSGSGGFNQPQHF. CDR3 DNA sequence: TGTGCCAGCAGTTTTAGTGGGTCAGGGGGCTTCAATCAGCCCCAGCATTTT. The complete variable domain, with remaining parts taken from reference TRBV28 and TRBJ1-5, reads DVKVTQSSRYLVKRTGEKVFLECVQDMDHENMFWYRQDPGLGLRLIYFSYDVKMKEKGDIPEGYSVSREKKERFSLILESASTNQTSMYLCASSFSGSGGFNQPQHFGDGTRLSIL.

Comments on this clonotype: A junction boundary mismatches the germline segment, possibly from a read error. V and J are TRBV28 and TRBJ2-5; no clear D. Germline values: CDR1 MDHEN, CDR2 SYDVKM. The length of the CDR3 is 11 residues. The CDR3 sequence is CASSLREAQYF. In nucleotides, the CDR3 is TGTGCCAGCAGTTTAAGAGAGGCCCAGTACTTC.

This clonotype was seen ten or more times. The chain recombines TRBV2 with TRBJ1-3; the D gene is possibly TRBD1 (5 bases). The V and J ends lost 6 bases and 2 bases respectively, with 11 bases between them. Germline CDR1 is SNHLY and CDR2 is FYNNEI. The CDR3 covers 14 residues. CDR3 nucleotides: TGTGCCAGCAGCCCCGGGACGGCTGGAAACACCATATATTTT. This sequence encodes CASSPGTAGNTIYF.

The chain carries TRBV20-1 and TRBJ2-7, with TRBD2 matching 12 bases. The CDR3 runs to 16 residues. CDR1 is DFQATT and CDR2 is SNEGSKA in the germline V gene (reference sequence). J was trimmed by 4 bases and V by 2 bases; bases with no gene match: 9. In DNA, the CDR3 is TGCAGTGCTAGACCCCGACTAGCGGGAGTGGTTTACGAGCAGTACTTC. It is translated as CSARPRLAGVVYEQYF.

V and J are TRBV2 and TRBJ2-1; the match to TRBD1 covers 7 bases. The CDR3 runs to 15 residues. The V gene end was trimmed by 4 bases and the J gene end by 6 bases; junction bases not matched to a gene: 9. CDR1 is SNHLY, CDR2 FYNNEI, per germline. CDR3 nucleotides: TGTGCCAGCAGTGGGTTGACAGGGAGTGGCAATGAGCAGTTCTTC. Its translation: CASSGLTGSGNEQFF.

The chain carries TRBV7-9 and TRBJ2-5; 12 bases fit TRBD2. CDR1 is SEHNR, CDR2 FQNEAQ, per germline (reference sequence). Trimming cost V 5 bases and J 4 bases; bases outside gene matches: 5. CDR3 length equals 15 residues. This chain's CDR3 is CASSGSGLAGETQYF. CDR3 coding DNA: TGTGCCAGCAGCGGATCGGGACTAGCGGGAGAGACCCAGTACTTC.

By share of the sample, this clonotype is medium-sized. V is TRBV28 and J is TRBJ1-1, with D tentatively TRBD1 (6 bases). The germline V gene has CDR1 MDHEN and CDR2 SYDVKM. The CDR3 contains 15 residues. Trimming pared 5 bases from V and 5 bases from J, leaving 18 bases between. This CDR3 reads CASSQTGHWGTEAFF. The CDR3 bases are TGTGCCAGCAGTCAAACGGGACACTGGGGGACTGAAGCTTTCTTT.

Many counts were recorded for this clonotype. The V gene is TRBV28, the J gene TRBJ2-7, with D perhaps being TRBD1 or TRBD2 (5 bases each). The CDR3 covers 16 residues. CDR1 MDHEN and CDR2 SYDVKM come from the germline V gene. Trimming took 5 bases from V and 0 from J, leaving 17 bases between them. The CDR3 reads CASSAQGTPRSYEQYF. The CDR3, as DNA: TGTGCCAGCAGTGCCCAAGGGACGCCCCGCTCCTACGAGCAGTACTTC. The full variable domain, its missing parts supplied by reference TRBV28 and TRBJ2-7, is DVKVTQSSRYLVKRTGEKVFLECVQDMDHENMFWYRQDPGLGLRLIYFSYDVKMKEKGDIPEGYSVSREKKERFSLILESASTNQTSMYLCASSAQGTPRSYEQYFGPGTRLTVT.

This clonotype was counted only a few times. The gene calls are TRBV7-8 and TRBJ2-6; 8 nucleotides match TRBD1. After removal of 5 bases from V and 2 bases from J, the junction contained 8 bases not matched to a gene. The germline V gene encodes CDR1 SGHVS and CDR2 FQNEAQ. CDR3 length: 17 residues. DNA of the CDR3: TGTGCCAGCAGCGCGCGGACAGGGAATGCTGGGGCCAACGTCCTGACTTTC. As protein: CASSARTGNAGANVLTF. The whole variable domain, remainder taken from reference TRBV7-8 and TRBJ2-6, is GAGVSQSPRYKVAKRGQDVALRCDPISGHVSLFWYQQALGQGPEFLTYFQNEAQLDKSGLPSDRFFAERPEGSVSTLKIQRTQQEDSAVYLCASSARTGNAGANVLTFGAGSRLTVL.

The table lists this clonotype with many counts. The J gene is TRBJ1-2, the V gene TRBV3-1; TRBD1 agrees at 7 bases. The CDR3 sequence is 15 residues long. Trimming removed 1 base from V and 2 bases from J; junction bases left unmatched: 4. Germline V gives CDR1 LGHDT, CDR2 YNNKEL (reference sequence). The CDR3 spells CASSQGKGANYGYTF. The CDR3 nucleotides read TGTGCCAGCAGCCAAGGCAAGGGGGCGAACTATGGCTACACCTTC.

This chain connects TRBV28 to TRBJ2-1, with TRBD2 as a possible D gene (6 bases). Germline CDR1 MDHEN, CDR2 SYDVKM. The CDR3 totals 15 residues. Trimming removed 5 bases at V and 6 bases at J, with 17 bases between. The CDR3 spells CASSTTSGASNEQFF. CDR3 DNA: TGTGCCAGCAGTACCACCTCGGGAGCGAGCAATGAGCAGTTCTTC.

At least ten counts were recorded for this clonotype. The chain joins TRBV27 to TRBJ1-1, with a weak D call TRBD1 (6 bases). The V end was cut by 4 bases, the J end by 4 bases, with 13 bases between. This CDR3 has 14 amino acids. Germline values: CDR1 MNHEY, CDR2 SMNVEV (reference sequence). CDR3: CASSWTDGGTEAFF. CDR3 DNA: TGTGCCAGCAGTTGGACAGATGGAGGCACTGAAGCTTTCTTT.

This clonotype was detected many times. The rearrangement uses TRBV27 and TRBJ2-3; 7 bases align to TRBD2. The ends lost 8 bases at V and 5 bases at J; junction bases unmatched: 10. The CDR3 totals 14 residues. CDR1 and CDR2 from the germline V gene are MNHEY and SMNVEV (reference sequence). The CDR3 DNA reads TGTGCCAGCCCCACGGCATTAGCGGGAGATACGCAGTATTTT. This encodes CASPTALAGDTQYF.

The chain carries TRBV20-1 and TRBJ1-2; no clear D gene. Germline-derived CDR1 and CDR2 are DFQATT and SNEGSKA (reference sequence). This CDR3 is built from 14 residues. Trimming removed 2 bases at V and 2 bases at J, with 12 bases between. The CDR3 sequence: CSARRPSSNYGYTF. The CDR3 DNA reads TGCAGTGCTAGAAGGCCGTCCAGCAACTATGGCTACACCTTC.

This clonotype was observed at least ten times. The rearrangement uses TRBV28 and TRBJ1-1; D uncertain. V gave up 7 bases and J gave up 4 bases, with 19 bases separating them. The CDR3 covers 15 residues. CDR1 is MDHEN and CDR2 is SYDVKM in the germline V gene. CDR3: CASTPPSIRITEAFF. CDR3 bases: TGTGCCAGCACTCCCCCCAGCATAAGGATCACTGAAGCTTTCTTT.

This clonotype was found a few times. The V and J genes are TRBV11-3 and TRBJ2-2; TRBD1 aligns across 10 bases. The V gene's germline CDR1 is SGHNT and CDR2 YENEEA. CDR3 size: 16 residues. V trimming: 5 bases; J trimming: 0 bases; junction bases outside the gene matches: 3. For the CDR3, the DNA is TGTGCCAGCAGCCCGGACAGGGGGGCGAACACCGGGGAGCTGTTTTTT. Protein product: CASSPDRGANTGELFF.

In this sample, this clonotype turned up many times. The V and J genes are TRBV12-3 or TRBV12-4 and TRBJ2-2; D may be TRBD2 (5 bases). V lost 7 bases and J 7 bases, leaving 13 bases between the germline ends. The CDR3 sequence is 13 residues long. The CDR3 sequence: CASTLREGGELFF. In DNA, the CDR3 is TGTGCCAGCACCCTCCGGGAAGGCGGGGAGCTGTTTTTT.

This clonotype was observed many times. The V gene is TRBV28, the J gene TRBJ2-5; 14 bases align to TRBD2. The CDR3 loop spans 17 amino acids. The V and J ends lost 6 bases and 5 bases, in that order; junction bases with no gene match: 11. Per the germline V gene, CDR1 is MDHEN and CDR2 is SYDVKM. CDR3 in DNA: TGTGCCAGCAGCCCAGCCGGGACTAGCGGGAGACGGGAGACCCAGTACTTC. This gives the protein CASSPAGTSGRRETQYF. The full variable domain, its missing parts supplied by reference TRBV28 and TRBJ2-5, is DVKVTQSSRYLVKRTGEKVFLECVQDMDHENMFWYRQDPGLGLRLIYFSYDVKMKEKGDIPEGYSVSREKKERFSLILESASTNQTSMYLCASSPAGTSGRRETQYFGPGTRLLVL.

This clonotype showed up many times. The J gene is TRBJ2-5, the V gene TRBV4-1, with D possibly being TRBD1 (7 bases). CDR1 is MGHRA and CDR2 is YSYEKL in the germline V gene. Trimming left V 2 bases short and J 4 bases short, with 14 bases between. CDR3 length: 15 residues. The CDR3, as DNA: TGCGCCAGCAGCCAACGGGGGACAGCGGGAGAGACCCAGTACTTC. This translates into CASSQRGTAGETQYF.

Concerning this clonotype itself: A read error may produce the germline difference seen at one junction end. The chain links TRBV28 to TRBJ1-6; D is perhaps TRBD1 (6 bases). From germline, CDR1 is MDHEN and CDR2 SYDVKM. The CDR3 is 14 residues long. The CDR3 here is CASGGGAAGSPLRF. The CDR3 DNA follows: TGTGCCAGCGGGGGGGGGGCAGCGGGTTCACCCCTCCGCTTT.

The chain couples TRBV7-3 to TRBJ2-3; D is tentatively TRBD1 or TRBD2 (6 bases each). The CDR3 is 17 residues long. Trimming pared 5 bases from V and 0 bases from J, leaving 18 bases between. Germline V gene lookup returns CDR1 SGHTA and CDR2 FQGTGA. The CDR3 reads CASSLTPRGLSTDTQYF. CDR3 nucleotides: TGTGCCAGCAGCCTCACCCCCCGGGGGCTTAGCACAGATACGCAGTATTTT.

This clonotype came up many times. The rearrangement joins TRBV20-1 to TRBJ1-6, with D perhaps matching TRBD1 (5 bases). V lost 1 base and J 10 bases, leaving 20 bases between the germline ends. CDR3 length equals 16 residues. Germline loops: CDR1 DFQATT, CDR2 SNEGSKA (reference sequence). CDR3 in DNA: TGCAGTGCTAGAGTTCCTCTAGGGGAATTCCCCTCACCCCTCCACTTT. Its protein product is CSARVPLGEFPSPLHF.

This clonotype was picked up many times. The chain recombines TRBV28 with TRBJ1-2; D is ambiguous. The CDR3 extends over 15 amino acids. CDR1 is MDHEN and CDR2 is SYDVKM in the germline V gene. V was trimmed by 2 bases and J by 0 bases, leaving 10 bases between them. CDR3 bases: TGTGCCAGCAGTTTACAGTCTCCTGCTAACTATGGCTACACCTTC. Its protein is CASSLQSPANYGYTF.